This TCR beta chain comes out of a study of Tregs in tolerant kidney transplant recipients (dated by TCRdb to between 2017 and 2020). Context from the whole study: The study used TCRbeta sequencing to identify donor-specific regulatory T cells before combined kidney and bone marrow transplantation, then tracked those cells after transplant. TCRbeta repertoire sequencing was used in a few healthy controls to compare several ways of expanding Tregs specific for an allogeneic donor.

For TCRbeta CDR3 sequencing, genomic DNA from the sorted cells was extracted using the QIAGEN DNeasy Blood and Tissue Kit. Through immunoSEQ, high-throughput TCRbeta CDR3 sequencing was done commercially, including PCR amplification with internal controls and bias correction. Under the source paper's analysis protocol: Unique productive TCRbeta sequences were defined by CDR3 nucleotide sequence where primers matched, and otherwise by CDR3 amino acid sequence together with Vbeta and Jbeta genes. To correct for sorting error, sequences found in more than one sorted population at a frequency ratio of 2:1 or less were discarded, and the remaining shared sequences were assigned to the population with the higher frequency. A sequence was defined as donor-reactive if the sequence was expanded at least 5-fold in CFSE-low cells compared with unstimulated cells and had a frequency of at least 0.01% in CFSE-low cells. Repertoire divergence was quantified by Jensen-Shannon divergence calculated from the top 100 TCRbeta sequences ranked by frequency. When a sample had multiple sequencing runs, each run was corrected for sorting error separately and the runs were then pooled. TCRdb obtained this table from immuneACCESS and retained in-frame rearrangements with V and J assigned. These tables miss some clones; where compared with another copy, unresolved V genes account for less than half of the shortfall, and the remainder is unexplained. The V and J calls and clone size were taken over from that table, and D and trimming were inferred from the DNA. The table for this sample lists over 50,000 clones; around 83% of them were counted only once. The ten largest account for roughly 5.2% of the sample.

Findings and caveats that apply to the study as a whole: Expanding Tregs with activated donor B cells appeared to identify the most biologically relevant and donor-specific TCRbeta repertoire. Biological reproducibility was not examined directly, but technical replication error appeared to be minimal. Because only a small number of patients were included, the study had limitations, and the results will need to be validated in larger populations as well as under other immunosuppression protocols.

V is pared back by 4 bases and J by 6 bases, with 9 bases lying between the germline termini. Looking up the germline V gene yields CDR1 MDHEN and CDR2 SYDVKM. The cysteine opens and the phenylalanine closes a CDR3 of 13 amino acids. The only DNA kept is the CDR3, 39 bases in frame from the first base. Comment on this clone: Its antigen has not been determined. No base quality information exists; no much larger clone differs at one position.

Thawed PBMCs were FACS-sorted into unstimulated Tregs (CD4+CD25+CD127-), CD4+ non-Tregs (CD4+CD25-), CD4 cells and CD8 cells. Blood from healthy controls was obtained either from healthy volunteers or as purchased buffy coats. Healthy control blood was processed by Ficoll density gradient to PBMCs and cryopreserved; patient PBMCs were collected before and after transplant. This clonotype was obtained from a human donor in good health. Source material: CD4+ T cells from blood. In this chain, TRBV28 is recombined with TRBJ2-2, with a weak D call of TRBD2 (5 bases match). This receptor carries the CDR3 CASSSGLAGELFF. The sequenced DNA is TGTGCCAGCAGTTCAGGACTGGCCGGGGAGCTGTTTTTT.